These 19 T cell receptor beta chains were all obtained from the same sample, sequenced in a study of blood T cells in healthy people across ages. Using a J-beta primer mix together with a sample-barcoded 5' primer, a second PCR was run for roughly 6 to 11 cycles. TCRdb reprocessed the 5' RACE reads via MiXCR and lists one record per CDR3 protein. The sample includes fewer than 2,000,000 distinct CDR3 sequences, roughly 30% of them seen just once. The sequencing sample was made of blood. The receptors stem from a woman in her thirties in good health.

V gene TRBV7-2 combines with J gene TRBJ1-5; 9 nucleotides line up with TRBD1. J lost 4 bases, V lost 1 base, and 5 bases had no gene match. Germline CDR1 and CDR2: SGHTA and FQGNSA. The CDR3 contains 16 residues. The CDR3 DNA is TGTGCCAGCAGCTTAGGGGGGACAGGGCGTAATCAGCCCCAGCATTTT. Amino acids: CASSLGGTGRNQPQHF.

The chain has TRBV5-1 and TRBJ2-1, with 14 bases that match TRBD2. Trimming took 0 bases from V and 15 from J; bases not matched to a gene: 8. The CDR3 is 15 residues long. Germline lookup yields CDR1 SGHRS and CDR2 YFSETQ. The CDR3 protein is CASSLAPGLAGVTFF. In nucleotides, the CDR3 is TGCGCCAGCAGCTTGGCTCCGGGACTAGCGGGAGTAACGTTCTTC.

This sequence joins TRBV6-5 and TRBJ2-3; D tentatively reads TRBD1 or TRBD2 (5 bases each). Trimming cost V 4 bases and J 9 bases, with 14 bases left between them. The CDR3 is made up of 13 amino acids. Germline loops: CDR1 MNHEY, CDR2 SVGAGI. This chain's CDR3 is CASSSPGTLTQYF. The CDR3 DNA follows: TGTGCCAGCAGTTCCCCCGGGACGTTGACGCAGTATTTT.

The chain combines TRBV30 with TRBJ2-1; 8 positions match TRBD1. The CDR3 runs to 14 residues. V shed 0 bases, J shed 8 bases, and the junction held 6 bases outside the gene matches. The germline V gene has CDR1 GTSNPN and CDR2 SVGIG (reference sequence). In nucleotides, the CDR3 is TGTGCCTGGAGTGTGGGGGACAGGTATGATGAGCAGTTCTTC. This sequence encodes CAWSVGDRYDEQFF.

The gene calls are TRBV10-3 and TRBJ2-3; D call uncertain. The length of the CDR3 is 14 residues. V was clipped by 3 bases and J by 0 bases, with 7 bases between them. Germline assignment: CDR1 ENHRY and CDR2 SYGVKD. The CDR3 DNA reads TGTGCCATCAGTGATGTAGGGAGCACAGATACGCAGTATTTT. It yields the protein CAISDVGSTDTQYF.

This clonotype has a handful of counts. DNA of the CDR3: TGTGCCAGCAGCGACAGGGTCACAGATACGCAGTATTTT. Its translation is CASSDRVTDTQYF. The chain links TRBV2 to TRBJ2-3; TRBD1 matches 7 bases. The CDR3 sequence is 13 residues long. Germline trimming cut 6 bases from V and 2 bases from J; bases unmatched to any gene: 2. Germline V gives CDR1 SNHLY, CDR2 FYNNEI.

This clonotype was detected a few times. This rearrangement joins TRBV7-8 to TRBJ2-3; TRBD2 matches at 10 bases. This CDR3 region has 19 residues. V lost 1 base and J lost 3; bases outside the gene matches: 13. Germline loops: CDR1 SGHVS, CDR2 FQNEAQ. CDR3 sequence reads: CASSLVGAGGPGLTDTQYF. Written as DNA, the CDR3 is TGTGCCAGCAGCTTAGTAGGAGCGGGGGGGCCTGGTTTGACAGATACGCAGTATTTT.

CDR3 nucleotide sequence: TGTGCCAGCTCACCTCGAAACTGGAACACTGAAGCTTTCTTT. Protein sequence: CASSPRNWNTEAFF. The chain couples TRBV18 to TRBJ1-1; no clear D. CDR3 length: 14 residues. The ends were cut back, 3 bases at V and 1 base at J, with 9 bases in the middle. From germline, CDR1 is KGHSH and CDR2 LQKENI.

This clonotype was recorded a few times. V is TRBV25-1 and J is TRBJ2-1; 11 positions match TRBD2. The CDR3 totals 17 residues. With 1 base clipped from V and 5 bases from J, the junction kept 7 bases outside the gene matches. Germline V gene lookup returns CDR1 MGHDK and CDR2 SYGVNS. The CDR3 protein is CASSESPLAGGHNEQFF. In DNA, the CDR3 is TGTGCCAGCAGTGAATCCCCGCTAGCGGGGGGTCACAATGAGCAGTTCTTC.

This chain connects TRBV5-1 to TRBJ2-3, with 13 positions matching TRBD2. Trimming at V came to 2 bases and at J to 3 bases, leaving 6 bases not matched to a gene. The CDR3 loop spans 17 amino acids. The germline gives CDR1 SGHRS, CDR2 YFSETQ. In DNA, the CDR3 is TGCGCCAGCAGCTTTGGACTAGCGGGAGAGCAGACAGATACGCAGTATTTT. Amino acids: CASSFGLAGEQTDTQYF.

Only a few counts were recorded for this clonotype. This chain connects TRBV10-3 to TRBJ2-3; the match to TRBD2 covers 13 bases. CDR1 and CDR2 from the germline V gene are ENHRY and SYGVKD. The V gene end was trimmed by 6 bases and the J gene end by 6 bases; junction bases not matched to a gene: 6. This CDR3 comprises 15 residues. CDR3 DNA sequence: TGTGCCATCAGAGAACTAGCGGGGGGGCAGGATACGCAGTATTTT. Its translation is CAIRELAGGQDTQYF.

As for this clonotype: One end of the junction is discordant with germline, which a read error may explain. This chain connects TRBV7-3 to TRBJ2-7, with TRBD2 matching 13 bases. From germline, CDR1 is SGHTA and CDR2 FQGTGA. CDR3 length: 15 amino acids. The CDR3 region is CAGSPGLAGAYEQYF. DNA of the CDR3: TGTGCCGGCAGCCCTGGACTAGCGGGAGCCTACGAGCAGTACTTC.

Notes on this clonotype: A junction boundary mismatches the germline segment, possibly from a read error. The chain combines TRBV20-1 with TRBJ2-1; D is unresolved. This CDR3 comprises 12 residues. Germline values: CDR1 DFQATT, CDR2 SNEGSKA (reference sequence). CDR3 DNA: TGCAATGCTCCGGCCTCCTACAATGAGCAGTTCTTC. This translates into CNAPASYNEQFF.

The chain has TRBV14 and TRBJ2-1; no clear D gene. Trimming shortened V by 1 base and J by 3 bases, and 13 bases separated the two germline ends. This CDR3 has 16 residues. CDR1 SGHDN and CDR2 FVKESK come from the germline V gene. CDR3 amino acids: CASSQVKPRIYNEQFF. The CDR3 DNA reads TGTGCCAGCAGCCAAGTCAAGCCCCGAATCTACAATGAGCAGTTCTTC.

This clonotype has ten or more counts. V gene TRBV5-1 combines with J gene TRBJ2-6; 11 positions agree with TRBD1. The germline gives CDR1 SGHRS, CDR2 YFSETQ. The CDR3 consists of 17 residues. With 4 bases clipped from V and 4 bases from J, the junction kept 7 bases outside the gene matches. This CDR3 reads CASSDGQGASGANVLTF. The CDR3 coding sequence is TGCGCCAGCAGCGACGGACAGGGGGCGTCAGGGGCCAACGTCCTGACTTTC.

The V call is TRBV5-1, the J call TRBJ2-5; possibly TRBD1 or TRBD2 for D (5 bases each). The end of the DNA aligns better with TRBJ2-7, so the J call may be wrong. The germline gives CDR1 SGHRS, CDR2 YFSETQ. CDR3 size: 14 residues. Here the CDR3 DNA reads TGCGCCAGCAGCCGGGTGGGGGTGGTTTACGAGCAGTACTTC. Protein: CASSRVGVVYEQYF.

With regard to this clonotype: The junction departs from germline at one end; a sequencing error may be responsible. The chain uses TRBV20-1 and TRBJ1-2; 7 bases line up with TRBD1. This CDR3 region has 15 residues. Germline V lookup: CDR1 DFQATT, CDR2 SNEGSKA (reference sequence). This CDR3 is CSAKTGPGWDYGHTF. CDR3 DNA sequence: TGCAGTGCTAAGACAGGGCCGGGGTGGGACTATGGCCACACCTTT.

The sample holds a few counts of this clonotype. This chain joins TRBV25-1 and TRBJ2-5, with 7 bases aligning to TRBD1. The CDR3 length is 18 residues. V shed 2 bases, J shed 2 bases, and the junction held 14 bases outside the gene matches. Per germline, CDR1 MGHDK and CDR2 SYGVNS. The CDR3 region is CASSEEGAGAHTQETQYF. CDR3 DNA sequence: TGTGCCAGCAGTGAAGAGGGGGCAGGGGCTCATACTCAAGAGACCCAGTACTTC.

This clonotype was observed a few times. Here the CDR3 reads CASSPDRRENTEAFF. Here the CDR3 DNA reads TGTGCCAGCAGCCCCGACCGCCGAGAGAACACTGAAGCTTTCTTT. The rearrangement joins TRBV11-2 to TRBJ1-1; the D is unclear. Germline loops: CDR1 SGHAT, CDR2 FQNNGV. V was clipped by 5 bases and J by 1 base, with 14 bases between them. This CDR3 is 15 amino acids long. The whole variable domain, remainder taken from reference TRBV11-2 and TRBJ1-1, is EAGVAQSPRYKIIEKRQSVAFWCNPISGHATLYWYQQILGQGPKLLIQFQNNGVVDDSQLPKDRFSAERLKGVDSTLKIQPAKLEDSAVYLCASSPDRRENTEAFFGQGTRLTVV.